The T cell receptor (beta chain) described here comes from a study of blood T cells in healthy people across ages. CDR1 is SGHTA and CDR2 is FQGNSA in the germline V gene. V was clipped by 5 bases and J by 4 bases; unmatched bases: 9. CDR3 length: 15 residues. Primed by a sample-barcoded 5' primer and a J-beta primer mix, a second PCR proceeded for roughly 7 to 11 cycles. MiXCR, applied by TCRdb to the 5' RACE reads, yields one record per CDR3 protein. Of hundreds of thousands of distinct CDR3 sequences listed, under 30% were seen once; the top ten hold about a sixth. The material sequenced was blood. This chain uses TRBV7-2 with TRBJ2-3, with 7 bases fitting TRBD1. The TCR sequence derives from an elderly woman in good health. CDR3 DNA sequence: TGTGCCAGCAGCCCAACAGGGGTCCCCGCAGATACGCAGTATTTT. Its protein product is CASSPTGVPADTQYF.